This T cell receptor beta chain was observed in a study of blood T cell repertoires in COVID-19 (TCRdb year 2020). Concerning the study at large: Samples from collaborators originated in the United States, Italy and Spain and spanned both the acute and convalescent phases of COVID-19. A de-identified subject ID, COVID-19 status, age in years and sex were almost always included in the sample metadata. The repertoires were released in a freely available public database meant as a resource for research on the immune response to SARS-CoV-2. Where HLA class I and class II types were available, the types were taken from metadata supplied by the sample provider, not from assay-based typing. The samples were drawn from the first 160 participants of the ongoing ImmuneRACE study and from some 1,300 subjects provided by 6 global collaborators. Deeply sampled blood TCRbeta repertoires from subjects exposed to, actively infected with, or recovered from COVID-19 were included in the dataset. The prospective study material was composed of cDNA or gDNA derived from T cells, B-cell-depleted T cells, or PBMCs. Summary of the overall study and its limitations: How much clinical and demographic metadata was included differed by source and by participant, and the metadata was provided uncurated.

Each collaborating institution followed its own protocols to collect whole blood in K2EDTA tubes. For TCRbeta analysis, collaborators shipped samples in one of three forms: frozen whole blood, isolated PBMCs, or DNA extracted from either of those sample types. The CDR3 runs 15 residues from the cysteine to the phenylalanine. CDR3 DNA only is kept here, 45 bases in frame from base 1. According to the germline V gene, CDR1 reads SNHLY and CDR2 reads FYNNEI. Trimming accounts for 2 bases at V and 3 bases at J, while the number of junction bases matched to no gene is 6. A note on this clone: The antigen this receptor binds is unknown. No base qualities exist here, and no much larger clone lies one base off it.

TCRbeta CDR3 regions were amplified from genomic DNA using the immunoSEQ Assay, a bias-controlled multiplex PCR. Concerning the study's data processing: The number of nucleated cells in each sample was estimated by amplification of reference gene primers within the assay. Sequence reads were collapsed and filtered to measure the absolute abundance of every unique TCRbeta CDR3 rearrangement. For each sample, productive Simpson clonality was calculated as the square root of Simpson's diversity index across productive rearrangements. TCRdb's version of the immuneACCESS table is confined to in-frame rearrangements and falls short of the full clone set. An unresolved V gene accounts for under half of the shortfall where checked; the remainder is of unknown origin. That table furnishes V, J and clone size, whereas the DNA furnished D and trimming. The sample data list fewer than 30,000 clones, and approximately 75% of these were observed just once. The top ten clones comprise about 21% of the sample.

This sequence originates from a boy aged 2-15 years with active or convalescent COVID-19. The sequence is built from TRBV2 and TRBJ2-7; 8 nucleotides in the junction match TRBD2. The sample consisted of peripheral blood. The nucleotide sequence reads as follows: TGTGCCAGCAGTGAACCAGCGGGGGACTACTACGAGCAGTACTTC. The encoded protein is CASSEPAGDYYEQYF. When the CDR3 is completed using the reference TRBV2 and TRBJ2-7 genes on either side, the full variable domain is EPEVTQTPSHQVTQMGQEVILRCVPISNHLYFYWYRQILGQKVEFLVSFYNNEISEKSEIFDDQFSVERPDGSNFTLKIRSTKLEDSAMYFCASSEPAGDYYEQYFGPGTRLTVT.